Each of the 7 T cell receptor beta chains below was sequenced from the same sample in a study of CD4 T cells in relation to SARS-CoV-2 and coronaviruses. These TCRs' antigens remain unknown. TCRdb keeps only in-frame clones here, not all; method: immunoSEQ multiplex PCR. Among about 36,000 clones listed, 65% to 80% were seen once. Material for sequencing was memory CD4+ T cells from PBMCs, cultured in vitro. The receptor set was obtained from an adult with COVID-19.

The table lists this clone with a few counts. The chain recombines TRBV7-3 with TRBJ1-3; TRBD1 is a possible D gene (5 bases). V dropped 0 bases and J dropped 7 bases, with 7 bases sitting between them. The CDR3 has 13 amino acids. Per germline, CDR1 SGHTA and CDR2 FQGTGA. DNA of the CDR3: TGTGCCAGCAGCTTAACAGGGGCTAACACCATATATTTT. Its protein product is CASSLTGANTIYF.

The table lists this clone with a count of one. The chain employs TRBV19 and TRBJ2-7; the D is unclear. V was clipped by 3 bases and J by 2 bases, with 14 bases between them. Germline V lookup: CDR1 LNHDA, CDR2 SQIVND (reference sequence). The CDR3 runs 15 residues. The CDR3 protein is CASSIGLGDPYEQYF. The CDR3 nucleotides are TGTGCCAGTAGTATTGGTCTCGGAGACCCCTACGAGCAGTACTTC.

This clone was counted a single time. This sequence joins TRBV5-6 and TRBJ2-5; TRBD2 agrees at 10 bases. The CDR3 loop spans 14 amino acids. In germline, CDR1 is SGHDT, CDR2 YYEEEE. The V gene end was trimmed by 1 base and the J gene end by 4 bases; junction bases not matched to a gene: 1. For the CDR3, the DNA is TGTGCCAGCAGCTTGACTAGCGGGATAGAGACCCAGTACTTC. The encoded protein is CASSLTSGIETQYF. Full variable domain (rest looked up from reference TRBV5-6 and TRBJ2-5): DAGVTQSPTHLIKTRGQQVTLRCSPKSGHDTVSWYQQALGQGPQFIFQYYEEEERQRGNFPDRFSGHQFPNYSSELNVNALLLGDSALYLCASSLTSGIETQYFGPGTRLLVL.

This chain connects TRBV4-1 to TRBJ2-3; 9 bases are shared with TRBD2. The CDR3 has 16 amino acids. CDR1 is MGHRA, CDR2 YSYEKL, per germline. V lost 2 bases and J lost 3; bases outside the gene matches: 6. Here the CDR3 DNA reads TGCGCCAGCAGCCAACTCGGACTAGCGAGGACAGATACGCAGTATTTT. It yields the protein CASSQLGLARTDTQYF.

The table lists this clone with a count of one. V and J are TRBV6-2 or TRBV6-3 and TRBJ2-3, with TRBD2 identical over 8 bases. V lost 5 bases and J lost 2; bases outside the gene matches: 3. The CDR3 is 14 residues long. CDR1 is MNHEY, CDR2 SVGEGT, per germline. The CDR3 DNA is TGTGCCAGCAGTAAACTAGCGGACACAGATACGCAGTATTTT. Protein product: CASSKLADTDTQYF.

This chain links TRBV28 with TRBJ1-5, with D hard to call. Looked up from germline, CDR1 is MDHEN and CDR2 is SYDVKM. V dropped 3 bases and J dropped 0 bases, with 6 bases sitting between them. CDR3 length: 14 residues. CDR3 loop: CASSFSYSNQPQHF. The CDR3 DNA reads TGTGCCAGCAGTTTCTCGTATAGCAATCAGCCCCAGCATTTT.

The chain recombines TRBV7-8 with TRBJ1-2; perhaps TRBD1 as D (5 bases). The CDR3 runs to 14 residues. Trimming shortened V by 0 bases and J by 7 bases, and 12 bases separated the two germline ends. Germline V gene lookup returns CDR1 SGHVS and CDR2 FQNEAQ. The CDR3 sequence: CASSLAGPQAGYTF. CDR3 bases: TGTGCCAGCAGCTTAGCGGGGCCCCAGGCTGGCTACACCTTC. The whole variable domain, filled in from reference TRBV7-8 and TRBJ1-2, reads GAGVSQSPRYKVAKRGQDVALRCDPISGHVSLFWYQQALGQGPEFLTYFQNEAQLDKSGLPSDRFFAERPEGSVSTLKIQRTQQEDSAVYLCASSLAGPQAGYTFGSGTRLTVV.